This T cell receptor beta chain came from a study of cytomegalovirus exposure and HLA in healthy donors. Study information: Of the donors genotyped, 398 in all, 65% to 90% fell in the Caucasian-associated ancestry cluster. Broader study findings: Being productive about 90% or about 30% of the time was typical of most TCR beta V segments in an earlier analysis. The study had only CMV serostatus as immune exposure information. TRBV6-2, TRBV6-3 and other indistinguishable V segments were excluded.

Germline lookup yields CDR1 MNHEY and CDR2 SVGAGI. V lost 1 base and J 3 bases, leaving 15 bases between the germline ends. This CDR3 is 16 amino acids long. This PCR relied on a set of 60 Vbeta primers and 13 Jbeta primers. Sequencing was performed with immunoSEQ multiplex PCR; in TCRdb, only in-frame clones are kept and a portion is missing. The repertoire consists of some 150,000 clones, with around 78% occurring once and the leading ten covering around 3%. This clone has only a few counts. What it binds is unknown. V and J are TRBV6-5 and TRBJ1-2; no firm D call. Sequenced material: PBMCs. The TCR comes from a man between 35 and 55 years old in good health and CMV-seropositive. CDR3 protein: CASSYWPRESDYGYTF. The CDR3 nucleotides read TGTGCCAGCAGTTACTGGCCGAGGGAATCCGACTATGGCTACACCTTC.